Shown below are 10 T cell receptor beta chains from a single sample sequenced in a study of cytomegalovirus exposure and HLA in healthy donors. Researchers ran the PCR with 60 Vbeta and 13 Jbeta primers. Libraries were prepared by immunoSEQ multiplex PCR; TCRdb keeps only in-frame clonotypes and omits some of them. The top ten hold over 12% of the sample, which has around 100,000 clones, 75% seen once. What was sequenced was PBMCs. These receptors were obtained from a male donor in good health and CMV-seropositive.

The chain uses TRBV18 and TRBJ1-1; D gene unclear. Germline V gene sequence: CDR1 KGHSH, CDR2 LQKENI. This CDR3 has 14 amino acids. Trimming removed 0 bases from V and 4 bases from J, with 9 bases in between. This chain's CDR3 is CASSPPLSGTEAFF. CDR3 DNA sequence: TGTGCCAGCTCACCACCGCTCTCCGGCACTGAAGCTTTCTTT.

The chain carries TRBV28 and TRBJ1-4; 10 bases fit TRBD1. The CDR3 extends over 19 amino acids. Germline lookup yields CDR1 MDHEN and CDR2 SYDVKM. V lost 5 bases and J lost 1; bases outside the gene matches: 13. CDR3: CASSQPFSGQGITNEKLFF. CDR3 coding DNA: TGTGCCAGCAGTCAACCCTTCTCGGGACAGGGGATAACTAATGAAAAACTGTTTTTT.

The chain has TRBV15 and TRBJ1-5; unclear D gene. The CDR3 spans 15 residues. Germline CDR1 reads LNHNV; CDR2 reads YYDKDF (reference sequence). Trimming cost V 1 base and J 4 bases, with 11 bases left between them. CDR3: CATSRVMLENQPQHF. CDR3 sequence (DNA): TGTGCCACCAGCAGAGTCATGCTTGAGAATCAGCCCCAGCATTTT. Based on the CDR3 plus reference TRBV15 and TRBJ1-5, the full variable domain is DAMVIQNPRYQVTQFGKPVTLSCSQTLNHNVMYWYQQKSSQAPKLLFHYYDKDFNNEADTPDNFQSRRPNTSFCFLDIRSPGLGDTAMYLCATSRVMLENQPQHFGDGTRLSIL.

In its sample, this clone was seen once. The V and J genes are TRBV2 and TRBJ2-1; 13 positions match TRBD2. Unmatched junction bases numbered 3, after V lost 6 bases and J lost 7 bases. The length of the CDR3 is 14 residues. Germline values: CDR1 SNHLY, CDR2 FYNNEI. Here the CDR3 reads CASRQGLAGNEQFF. Here the CDR3 DNA reads TGTGCCAGCAGACAGGGACTAGCGGGGAATGAGCAGTTCTTC.

The genes are TRBV9 and TRBJ1-4; 10 nucleotides align to TRBD1. This CDR3 has 15 amino acids. CDR1 is SGDLS, CDR2 YYNGEE, per germline. Trimming at V came to 5 bases and at J to 7 bases, leaving 8 bases not matched to a gene. The CDR3 loop reads CASSLDGTGVEKLFF. Here the CDR3 DNA reads TGTGCCAGCAGTTTAGATGGGACAGGGGTTGAAAAACTGTTTTTT.

The chain employs TRBV5-1 and TRBJ2-7; 9 bases agree with TRBD1. The V gene's germline CDR1 is SGHRS and CDR2 YFSETQ. CDR3 length equals 14 residues. V lost 4 bases and J lost 4; bases outside the gene matches: 6. The CDR3 reads CASSKGQGGYEQYF. As DNA, the CDR3 is TGCGCCAGCAGCAAGGGACAGGGAGGTTACGAGCAGTACTTC.

This chain connects TRBV5-1 to TRBJ2-7; 7 bases align to TRBD1. CDR1 and CDR2 from the germline V gene are SGHRS and YFSETQ. V lost 5 bases and J lost 6; bases outside the gene matches: 11. The CDR3 consists of 14 residues. This chain's CDR3 is CASSSTTGVSEQYF. The CDR3, as DNA: TGCGCCAGCAGTTCTACCACAGGGGTAAGCGAGCAGTACTTC.

This chain connects TRBV5-4 to TRBJ1-2, with 7 nucleotides matching TRBD1. CDR3 length: 14 residues. Germline assignment: CDR1 SGHNT and CDR2 YYREEE (reference sequence). V trimming: 4 bases; J trimming: 2 bases; junction bases outside the gene matches: 5. The CDR3 bases are TGTGCCAGCAGCCAGGACAGGATCAACTATGGCTACACCTTC. The encoded protein is CASSQDRINYGYTF.

This chain links TRBV6-5 with TRBJ1-6; maybe TRBD1 (5 bases). The CDR3 consists of 16 residues. Germline lookup yields CDR1 MNHEY and CDR2 SVGAGI. The ends were cut back, 2 bases at V and 0 bases at J, with 8 bases in the middle. The CDR3 region is CASSYGRGSYNSPLHF. CDR3 bases: TGTGCCAGCAGTTACGGGAGGGGCTCCTATAATTCACCCCTCCACTTT.

The chain carries TRBV6-5 and TRBJ1-1, with D maybe TRBD1 (5 bases). The CDR3 sequence is 13 residues long. V was shortened by 11 bases and J by 5 bases, with 18 bases between the two germline ends. The germline gives CDR1 MNHEY, CDR2 SVGAGI. The CDR3 protein is CAVCGPGGTEAFF. CDR3 nucleotide sequence: TGTGCCGTCTGCGGGCCCGGGGGGACTGAAGCTTTCTTT.